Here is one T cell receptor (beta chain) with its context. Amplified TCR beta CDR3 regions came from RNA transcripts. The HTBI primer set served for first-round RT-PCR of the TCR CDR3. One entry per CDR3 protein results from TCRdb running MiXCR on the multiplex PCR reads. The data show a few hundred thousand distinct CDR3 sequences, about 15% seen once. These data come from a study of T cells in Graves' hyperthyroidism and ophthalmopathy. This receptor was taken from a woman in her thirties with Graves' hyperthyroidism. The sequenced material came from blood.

The CDR3 protein is CASSPRGNAGSYNEQFF. CDR3 DNA sequence: TGTGCCAGCTCACCTAGGGGGAATGCGGGATCCTACAATGAGCAGTTCTTC. The rearrangement links TRBV18 to TRBJ2-1; perhaps D is TRBD1 or TRBD2 (6 bases each). The V end was cut by 3 bases, the J end by 1 base, with 16 bases between. Germline assignment: CDR1 KGHSH and CDR2 LQKENI. There are 17 residues in the CDR3.